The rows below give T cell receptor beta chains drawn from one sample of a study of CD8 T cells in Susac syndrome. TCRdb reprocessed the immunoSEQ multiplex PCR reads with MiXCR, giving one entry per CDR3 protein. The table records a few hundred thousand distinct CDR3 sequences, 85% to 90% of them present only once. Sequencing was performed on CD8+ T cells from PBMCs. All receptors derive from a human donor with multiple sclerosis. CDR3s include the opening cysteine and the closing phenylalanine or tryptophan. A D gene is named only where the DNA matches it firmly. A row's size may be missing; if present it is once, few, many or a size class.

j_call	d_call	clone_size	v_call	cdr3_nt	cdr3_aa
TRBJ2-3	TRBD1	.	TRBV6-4	TGTGCCAGCAGCACCGGGACAGGGGACACAGATACGCAGTATTTT	CASSTGTGDTDTQYF
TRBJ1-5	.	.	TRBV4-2	TGTGCCAGCAGGTCTAAATCCGGGGGGAATCAGCCCCAGCATTTT	CASRSKSGGNQPQHF
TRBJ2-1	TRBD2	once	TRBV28	TGTGCCAGCAGTTTTCCGGCTAGCGGGAGGGTTAGCTCCTACAATGAGCAGTTCTTC	CASSFPASGRVSSYNEQFF
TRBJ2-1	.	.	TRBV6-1	TGTGCCAGCAGTGGGGGGTTATTCTCCTACAATGAGCAGTTCTTC	CASSGGLFSYNEQFF
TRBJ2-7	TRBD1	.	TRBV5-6	TGTGCCAGCAGCGTTCGGACAGGGAGAACGGAGCAGTACTTC	CASSVRTGRTEQYF
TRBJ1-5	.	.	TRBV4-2	TGTGCCAGCAGCCAGCCCATCAGGGGCCAGCCCCAGCATTTT	CASSQPIRGQPQHF
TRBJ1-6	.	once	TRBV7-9	TGTGCCAGCAGCGACCTTGGGGTTAATTCACCCCTCCACTTT	CASSDLGVNSPLHF
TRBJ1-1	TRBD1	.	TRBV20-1	TGCAGAGGACAGGGGGCGATGGACACTGAAGCTTTCTTT	CRGQGAMDTEAFF
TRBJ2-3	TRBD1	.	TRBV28	TGTGCCAGCACCCTCTATGGCCGGGACAGGAGGGGCACAGATACGCAGTATTTT	CASTLYGRDRRGTDTQYF
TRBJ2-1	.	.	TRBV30	TGTGCCTGGATCAAACCTACCTCGGTGGGGGTAAAAGGACCCTCCTCCAATGAGCAGTTCTTC	CAWIKPTSVGVKGPSSNEQFF
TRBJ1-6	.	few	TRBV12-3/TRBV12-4	TGTGCCAGCAGTATGGCGGGGACGGCTTCTAATTCACCCCTCCACTTT	CASSMAGTASNSPLHF
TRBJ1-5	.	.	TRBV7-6	TGTGCCAGCAGCCCGGGGGGGGATCAGCCCCAGCATTTT	CASSPGGDQPQHF
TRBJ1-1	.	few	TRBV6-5	TGTGCCAGCAGTTACGAGGGGGAGAACACTGAAGCTTTCTTT	CASSYEGENTEAFF
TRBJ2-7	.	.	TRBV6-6	TGTGCCAGCAGTTTTACTAGCGAGCAGTACTTC	CASSFTSEQYF
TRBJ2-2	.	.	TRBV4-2	TGTGCCAGTGGCAGTTTACTGAACACCGGGGAGCTGCTTTTT	CASGSLLNTGELLF
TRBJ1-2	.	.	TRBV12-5	TGTGCTAGTGGTTTGGTACTCGACACATCGGATTCGCGGGGCTACACCTTC	CASGLVLDTSDSRGYTF
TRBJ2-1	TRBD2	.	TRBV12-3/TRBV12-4	TGTGCCAGCATCCCCGGGGGGGGTGGGCATGAGCAGTTCTTC	CASIPGGGGHEQFF
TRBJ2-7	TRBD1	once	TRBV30	TGTGCCTGGAGTGCCGGGACAGGGGGCCGCGAGCAGTACTTC	CAWSAGTGGREQYF
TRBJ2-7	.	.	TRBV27	TGTGCCAGCAGTTTAACGATACCAGACTACGAGCAGTACTTC	CASSLTIPDYEQYF
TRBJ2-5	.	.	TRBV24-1	TGTGCCACCAGTGAGGACAGTCAAGAGACCCAGTACTTC	CATSEDSQETQYF
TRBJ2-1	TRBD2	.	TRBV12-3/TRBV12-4	TGTGCCAGCAATCAGCGGGACCCCTCCTACAATGAGCAGTTCTTC	CASNQRDPSYNEQFF
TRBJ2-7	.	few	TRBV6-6	TGTGCCAGCAGTTACCCCGCTCAAACCTCCTACGAGCAGTACTTC	CASSYPAQTSYEQYF
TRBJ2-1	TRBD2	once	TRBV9	TGTGCCAGCAGCGTAGGCGGACTAGCGGGCAACAATGAGCAGTTCTTC	CASSVGGLAGNNEQFF
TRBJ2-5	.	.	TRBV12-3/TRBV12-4	TGTGCCAGCAGTACGACCGATAGGGGGCAAGAGACCCAGTACTTC	CASSTTDRGQETQYF
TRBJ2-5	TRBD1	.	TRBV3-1	TGTGCCAGCAGCCAAGGAAGGGGGCTGGAGACCCAGTACTTC	CASSQGRGLETQYF
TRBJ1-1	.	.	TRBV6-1	TGTGCCAGCAATTCAGGGCTGATGAACACTGAAGCTTTCTTT	CASNSGLMNTEAFF
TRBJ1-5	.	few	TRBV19	TGTGCCAGTAGTACAGGATCTGGACAGCCCCAGCATTTT	CASSTGSGQPQHF
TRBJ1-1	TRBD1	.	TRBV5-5	TGTGCCAGCAGCTTGACAGGGGAGTGGGCTTTCTTT	CASSLTGEWAFF
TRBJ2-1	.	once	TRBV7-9	TGTGCCAGCAGCCCACTGGGCGGGTCCGCCCATAACAATGAGCAGTTCTTC	CASSPLGGSAHNNEQFF
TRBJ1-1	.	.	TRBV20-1	TGCAGTGCTAGAGTACCTGCAGAAAGGGGCACTGAAGCTTTCTTT	CSARVPAERGTEAFF
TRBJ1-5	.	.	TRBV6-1	TGTGCCAGCAGTCGGGGGGGAGGTACCCTGAAACAGCCCCAGCATTTT	CASSRGGGTLKQPQHF
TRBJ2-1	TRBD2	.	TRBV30	TGTGCCTGGAGTGTACCCCTAGCGGGGATGCGTAGGTCCTACAATGAGCAGTTCTTC	CAWSVPLAGMRRSYNEQFF
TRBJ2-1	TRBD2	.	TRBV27	TGTGCCAGCACCACCTTTAGCGGGAGAGGGAATGAGCAGTTCTTC	CASTTFSGRGNEQFF
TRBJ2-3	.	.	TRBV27	TGTGCCAGCAGTTTATGGTCGGGCACAGATACGCAGTATTTT	CASSLWSGTDTQYF
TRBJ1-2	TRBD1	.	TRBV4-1	TGCGCCAGCAGCCCGTCACCTCAGGACAGGGGATCCTATGGCTACACCTTC	CASSPSPQDRGSYGYTF
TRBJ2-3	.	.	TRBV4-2	TGTGCCAGCAGCCAAGAGAAAGGGTTCGGGGAGTTTGTTGCAGATACGCAGTATTTT	CASSQEKGFGEFVADTQYF
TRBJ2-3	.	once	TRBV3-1	TGTGCCAGCAGCCCAATTGAAGCGCATACGCAGTATTTT	CASSPIEAHTQYF
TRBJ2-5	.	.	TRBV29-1	TGCAGCGTTGAAGGACAGGAACCGGAGACCCAGTACTTC	CSVEGQEPETQYF
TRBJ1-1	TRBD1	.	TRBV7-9	TGTGCCAGCAGCTTCTTCACCACCGGGACAGGGGAGGGGAACACTGAAGCTTTCTTT	CASSFFTTGTGEGNTEAFF
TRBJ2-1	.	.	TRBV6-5	TGTGCCAGCAGTTACTCGACCGGGAGTCCCCTCAATGAGCAGTTCTTC	CASSYSTGSPLNEQFF
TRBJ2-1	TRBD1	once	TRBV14	TGTGCCAGCAGCACCCGACAGGGTTGGGATGAGCAGTTCTTC	CASSTRQGWDEQFF
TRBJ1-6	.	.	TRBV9	TGTGCCAGCAGCGTACAGGGAAATTCACCCCTCCACTTT	CASSVQGNSPLHF
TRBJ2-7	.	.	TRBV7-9	TGTGCCAGCAGGGACTTAAGGGACGAGCAGTACTTC	CASRDLRDEQYF
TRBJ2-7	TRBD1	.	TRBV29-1	TGCAGCGTCGTCCCTTCGGGACAGGAGTCCTACGAGCAGTACTTC	CSVVPSGQESYEQYF
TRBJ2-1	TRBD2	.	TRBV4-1	TGCGCCAGCAGCCAAACGACTAGCGGGGCGAACAATGAGCAGTTCTTC	CASSQTTSGANNEQFF
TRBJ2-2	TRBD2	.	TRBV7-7	TGTGCTAGCAGCCCCGCTGAGGGACTAGCGACCGGGGAGCTGTTTTTT	CASSPAEGLATGELFF